This T cell receptor (beta chain) is drawn from a study of regulatory T cells in long-lasting Graves disease. Investigators prepared the TCR beta libraries by applying iRepertoire HTBI primers and Arm-PCR of CDR3 regions. From the multiplex PCR reads, TCRdb called clonotypes with MiXCR, one entry per CDR3 protein. The profile covers about 660,000 distinct CDR3 sequences, with around 32% appearing a single time and around 40% taken by the ten largest. Time point reported: persistent/refractory GD, antithyroid drugs over 5 years with positive TRAb. There was RNA extracted from PBMCs, and the TCR library was made from it. Trimming removed 2 bases at V and 4 bases at J, with 6 bases between. This CDR3 has 14 amino acids. CDR1 and CDR2 from the germline V gene are MNHEY and SVGAGI.

The receptor's source is a female donor with Graves disease. Sequenced here: peripheral blood mononuclear cells (PBMCs), sampled when the disease was refractory, from a patient treated with antithyroid drugs. The J gene is TRBJ1-6, the V gene TRBV6-5; D remains ambiguous. The CDR3, as DNA: TGTGCCAGCAGTTACGGGAGATATAATTCACCCCTCCACTTT. Translation gives CASSYGRYNSPLHF.